Given below is one T cell receptor (beta chain) in context. Its antigen is not known. The data were taken from a study of T cell repertoires in cytomegalovirus infection. Background on the study: Public TCR beta signatures indicated both CMV infection and matching HLA type. Regarding the study as a whole: Ex vivo responses were dominated by HLA-C-restricted CMV-specific TCR beta clonotypes. The cumulative frequency of public TCR beta families identified carriers of CMV plus the relevant HLA.

The germline V gene encodes CDR1 SGHAT and CDR2 FQNNGV. The CDR3 is 15 amino acids. The V gene lost 5 bases and the J gene lost 4 bases, with 16 bases spanning the gap. Each CDR3 protein is one row after TCRdb ran MiXCR on the reads. This sample carries hundreds of thousands of distinct CDR3 sequences, about 10% of them seen once, and the ten largest clones take more than 8.5%. This chain uses TRBV11-2 with TRBJ2-3; D might be TRBD2 (6 bases). The sample comprised PBMCs. The origin of this receptor is a human donor in good health (CMV status not recorded). Some clones in this sample may be carry-over from other donors' samples. The CDR3 DNA is TGTGCCAGCAGCAGACTAGGCGGATCGTCAGATACGCAGTATTTT. Translating it yields CASSRLGGSSDTQYF. The complete variable domain, with remaining parts taken from reference TRBV11-2 and TRBJ2-3, reads EAGVAQSPRYKIIEKRQSVAFWCNPISGHATLYWYQQILGQGPKLLIQFQNNGVVDDSQLPKDRFSAERLKGVDSTLKIQPAKLEDSAVYLCASSRLGGSSDTQYFGPGTRLTVL.